The following is a TCR beta chain sequence with its context. The antigen is unknown. The CDR3 runs to 13 residues. Germline V gene data show CDR1 as SQVTM and CDR2 as ANQGSEA. V was cut by 2 bases and J by 0 bases, with 8 bases left in between. Sequenced by immunoSEQ multiplex PCR; TCRdb stores in-frame clones only, minus some. The sample has about 150,000 clones, just over 90% seen once; the top ten hold 1.5% to 2%. The record originates from a study of T cell responses to AZD1222 COVID-19 vaccine. Study as a whole: Researchers grouped second doses given at about 4 or about 12 weeks into one pool.

Findings and limits, study-wide: Epitopes outside B.1.351 and B.1.1.7 mutated regions reportedly drew nearly half of spike TCRs. Spike-specific TCR breadth and depth both grew after two AZD1222 doses. Possibly, clonal diversity was underestimated; donors were largely white British and included more females.

This clonotype originated in an adult in good health. This rearrangement joins TRBV29-1 to TRBJ2-7; D is uncertain. This material consisted of peripheral blood, taken on day 0 of AZD1222 vaccination. CDR3 nucleotide sequence: TGCAGCGTTGAACCCGACAACTCCTACGAGCAGTACTTC. It translates to CSVEPDNSYEQYF.